Listed here are 22 T cell receptor beta chains from one sample, sequenced in a study of radiotherapy plus CTLA-4 blockade in lung cancer. The table came from immunoSEQ multiplex PCR; TCRdb's copy has only in-frame clones and leaves some out. The sample has tens of thousands of clones; 63% are singletons. Sequencing was performed on peripheral blood, taken from a patient treated with radiotherapy plus ipilimumab. These receptors came from a human donor with non-small cell lung cancer who had a partial response to radiotherapy plus ipilimumab.

This chain uses TRBV11-2 with TRBJ2-7; 8 nucleotides agree with TRBD1. Germline V gene sequence: CDR1 SGHAT, CDR2 FQNNGV. With V trimmed by 2 bases and J by 5 bases, 11 bases remained unmatched. The CDR3 length is 16 residues. Here the CDR3 reads CASSLPPLTGVDEQYF. CDR3 sequence (DNA): TGTGCCAGCAGCTTACCCCCTCTGACAGGGGTGGACGAGCAGTACTTC.

Notes on this clone: This CDR3 is missing its conserved last phenylalanine or tryptophan, likely due to a read error. The chain uses TRBV30 and TRBJ1-1, with 8 bases fitting TRBD1. The CDR3 covers 16 residues. The germline V gene has CDR1 GTSNPN and CDR2 SVGIG (reference sequence). Here the CDR3 reads CARSGGPTGANTEAFL. The CDR3 nucleotides are TGTGCCCGGAGTGGAGGCCCGACAGGGGCTAACACTGAAGCTTTCCTT.

This clone was detected only a few times. This chain connects TRBV6-6 to TRBJ2-1, with 10 bases lining up with TRBD2. Germline-derived CDR1 and CDR2 are MNHNY and SVGAGI (reference sequence). Trimming cost V 5 bases and J 3 bases; bases outside gene matches: 4. This CDR3 has 15 residues. Here the CDR3 DNA reads TGTGCCAGCAGTCGGACTAGCGGAGTCTACAATGAGCAGTTCTTC. Translated, it gives CASSRTSGVYNEQFF.

The CDR3 here is CASSLYRTTSSYNEQFF. The CDR3 DNA reads as TGTGCCAGCAGCTTATACAGGACGACAAGCTCCTACAATGAGCAGTTCTTC. The chain recombines TRBV5-6 with TRBJ2-1; TRBD1 might be the D (5 bases). Trimming stripped 2 bases from V and 0 bases from J, with 15 bases between. CDR3 length equals 17 residues. Germline lookup yields CDR1 SGHDT and CDR2 YYEEEE.

The CDR3 is CASSPQVGQYGYTF. The CDR3 DNA reads TGTGCCAGCAGTCCCCAGGTGGGACAGTATGGCTACACCTTC. The gene calls are TRBV2 and TRBJ1-2; the match to TRBD1 covers 7 bases. Trimming removed 5 bases from V and 5 bases from J; junction bases left unmatched: 8. CDR1 is SNHLY and CDR2 is FYNNEI in the germline V gene. The CDR3 has 14 residues. Drawing the rest from reference TRBV2 and TRBJ1-2, the complete variable domain is EPEVTQTPSHQVTQMGQEVILRCVPISNHLYFYWYRQILGQKVEFLVSFYNNEISEKSEIFDDQFSVERPDGSNFTLKIRSTKLEDSAMYFCASSPQVGQYGYTFGSGTRLTVV.

The chain joins TRBV6-5 to TRBJ2-1; D may be TRBD2 (6 bases). Trimming left V 6 bases short and J 10 bases short, with 10 bases between. Germline V gene data show CDR1 as MNHEY and CDR2 as SVGAGI. There are 11 residues in the CDR3. In nucleotides, the CDR3 is TGTGCCAGCAGGGGGCTAGCGGAGCAGTTCTTC. Residues: CASRGLAEQFF.

The V gene is TRBV5-1, the J gene TRBJ2-5; TRBD1 might be the D (5 bases). The tail of the sequence fits TRBJ2-7 better, so the J call may be wrong. Germline V gives CDR1 SGHRS, CDR2 YFSETQ. This CDR3 is 14 amino acids long. CDR3 coding DNA: TGCGCCAGCAGCTTAGGGGCAGGATCCTACGAGCAGTACTTC. Residues: CASSLGAGSYEQYF.

This sequence joins TRBV7-2 and TRBJ2-3; 13 bases line up with TRBD2. Germline assignment: CDR1 SGHTA and CDR2 FQGNSA. V trimming: 5 bases; J trimming: 8 bases; junction bases outside the gene matches: 4. The CDR3 is made up of 14 amino acids. CDR3: CASSPRTSGSTQYF. The CDR3, as DNA: TGTGCCAGCAGCCCCCGGACTAGCGGGAGTACGCAGTATTTT. Combining the CDR3 with reference TRBV7-2 and TRBJ2-3 gives the whole variable domain GAGVSQSPSNKVTEKGKDVELRCDPISGHTALYWYRQSLGQGLEFLIYFQGNSAPDKSGLPSDRFSAERTGGSVSTLTIQRTQQEDSAVYLCASSPRTSGSTQYFGPGTRLTVL.

This chain joins TRBV18 and TRBJ1-1; weak D call: TRBD1 (6 bases). The CDR3 is made up of 13 amino acids. Germline assignment: CDR1 KGHSH and CDR2 LQKENI. V lost 1 base, J lost 10 bases, and 13 bases lay in between. DNA of the CDR3: TGTGCCAGCTCACCACAGGGGGGGCTTGGAGCTTTCTTT. Protein product: CASSPQGGLGAFF.

This clone rates as medium-sized. J is TRBJ1-1 and V is TRBV4-3; D is perhaps TRBD1 (5 bases). V gave up 1 base and J gave up 2 bases, with 14 bases separating them. The CDR3 loop spans 16 amino acids. Germline CDR1 LGHNA, CDR2 YSLEER. CDR3: CASSQARASRNTEAFF. As DNA, the CDR3 is TGCGCCAGCAGCCAAGCCAGGGCCAGCCGAAACACTGAAGCTTTCTTT.

The chain combines TRBV11-2 with TRBJ2-5; 8 nucleotides line up with TRBD1. Germline V gives CDR1 SGHAT, CDR2 FQNNGV. J was trimmed by 2 bases and V by 5 bases; bases with no gene match: 4. CDR3 length: 14 residues. The CDR3 DNA sequence: TGTGCCAGCAGCAAGTACAGGGGGCAAGAGACCCAGTACTTC. This codes for CASSKYRGQETQYF.

The chain joins TRBV2 to TRBJ2-7; no firm D call. From germline, CDR1 is SNHLY and CDR2 FYNNEI. V gave up 7 bases and J gave up 5 bases, with 9 bases separating them. The length of the CDR3 is 11 residues. This CDR3 is CASNIGDEQYF. For the CDR3, the DNA is TGTGCCAGCAACATCGGAGACGAGCAGTACTTC.

This clone turned up a few times. The gene calls are TRBV7-2 and TRBJ1-2, with 8 bases identical to TRBD1. CDR1 SGHTA and CDR2 FQGNSA come from the germline V gene. There are 15 residues in the CDR3. The trim removed 5 bases at V and 4 bases at J, leaving 9 bases unmatched. In DNA form, the CDR3 reads TGTGCCAGCAGCCTCGAGGACAGGGAGCTCTATGGCTACACCTTC. It specifies CASSLEDRELYGYTF.

CDR3 amino acids: CATDGGETQYF. CDR3 coding DNA: TGTGCCACTGATGGGGGGGAGACCCAGTACTTC. The chain is built from TRBV7-2 and TRBJ2-5; TRBD2 might be the D (6 bases). The V end was cut by 10 bases, the J end by 5 bases, with 11 bases between. The CDR3 spans 11 residues. Per germline, CDR1 SGHTA and CDR2 FQGNSA.

Only a few counts were recorded for this clone. This chain links TRBV10-3 with TRBJ2-3, with D perhaps TRBD1 (6 bases). The germline V gene has CDR1 ENHRY and CDR2 SYGVKD. The CDR3 runs to 14 residues. V gave up 7 bases and J gave up 6 bases, with 17 bases separating them. The CDR3 bases are TGTGCCATCAAGACCGACACCCAGGGGGATACGCAGTATTTT. Amino acids: CAIKTDTQGDTQYF.

The chain combines TRBV5-4 with TRBJ1-6; 7 positions agree with TRBD1. This CDR3 region has 15 residues. Germline trimming cut 4 bases from V and 3 bases from J; bases unmatched to any gene: 4. CDR1 is SGHNT, CDR2 YYREEE, per germline (reference sequence). The CDR3 spells CASSDGTVYNSPLHF. CDR3 coding DNA: TGTGCCAGCAGCGACGGGACAGTCTATAATTCACCCCTCCACTTT.

This clone was found a few times. The CDR3 sequence: CATSRDGQDLYGYTF. CDR3 nucleotides: TGTGCCACCAGCAGAGATGGACAGGACCTCTATGGCTACACCTTC. The chain is built from TRBV15 and TRBJ1-2, with 7 bases lining up with TRBD1. The V segment lost 0 bases and the J segment 4 bases; nucleotides outside the gene matches: 5. CDR3 size: 15 residues. Germline lookup yields CDR1 LNHNV and CDR2 YYDKDF (reference sequence). The whole variable domain, filled in from reference TRBV15 and TRBJ1-2, reads DAMVIQNPRYQVTQFGKPVTLSCSQTLNHNVMYWYQQKSSQAPKLLFHYYDKDFNNEADTPDNFQSRRPNTSFCFLDIRSPGLGDTAMYLCATSRDGQDLYGYTFGSGTRLTVV.

The rearrangement joins TRBV7-2 to TRBJ2-2; 11 bases line up with TRBD1. CDR1 is SGHTA and CDR2 is FQGNSA in the germline V gene. After removal of 5 bases from V and 7 bases from J, the junction contained 12 bases not matched to a gene. This CDR3 has 17 amino acids. The CDR3, as DNA: TGTGCCAGCAGCAAGATCGGACAGGGGGCGCAGGGCGGGGAGCTGTTTTTT. It specifies CASSKIGQGAQGGELFF.

The CDR3 region has the DNA TGTGCCAGCAGCCTAAGTAGACTAGCGGGAGGGCCGATATCCACAGATACGCAGTATTTT. Protein sequence: CASSLSRLAGGPISTDTQYF. This chain connects TRBV7-8 to TRBJ2-3; 14 bases align to TRBD2. Germline-derived CDR1 and CDR2 are SGHVS and FQNEAQ. CDR3 length equals 20 residues. J gave up 2 bases and V 5 bases, and 15 bases lay outside the gene matches.

In this sample, this clone turned up once. V and J are TRBV5-4 and TRBJ2-2; no clear D. Germline CDR1 reads SGHNT; CDR2 reads YYREEE (reference sequence). The V gene lost 0 bases and the J gene lost 6 bases, with 15 bases spanning the gap. The CDR3 covers 16 residues. This chain's CDR3 is CASSLGGDLLPGELFF. The CDR3 DNA reads TGTGCCAGCAGCTTGGGCGGCGACCTCCTCCCCGGGGAGCTGTTTTTT. Full variable domain (outside the CDR3, taken from reference TRBV5-4 and TRBJ2-2): ETGVTQSPTHLIKTRGQQVTLRCSSQSGHNTVSWYQQALGQGPQFIFQYYREEENGRGNFPPRFSGLQFPNYSSELNVNALELDDSALYLCASSLGGDLLPGELFFGEGSRLTVL.

This sequence joins TRBV7-2 and TRBJ2-1; weak D call: TRBD2 (7 bases). Germline loops: CDR1 SGHTA, CDR2 FQGNSA. The CDR3 runs to 15 residues. V lost 7 bases to trimming and J lost 4 bases, with 17 bases between them. CDR3 sequence reads: CASTQWGGAYNEQFF. The CDR3 DNA reads as TGTGCCAGCACCCAGTGGGGGGGGGCGTACAATGAGCAGTTCTTC.

This chain connects TRBV19 to TRBJ1-1; D perhaps matches TRBD1 (5 bases). The CDR3 spans 13 residues. Germline V gene data show CDR1 as LNHDA and CDR2 as SQIVND (reference sequence). The V and J ends lost 5 bases and 7 bases respectively, with 14 bases between them. CDR3 bases: TGTGCCAGTAGTTCGGTCGGGGGGAGTGAAGCTTTCTTT. Encoded protein: CASSSVGGSEAFF.